The entry below describes one T cell receptor beta chain. Its specificity is unknown. This sample was included in a study of T-cell memory formation after mild COVID-19. It was 5'RACE with constant-segment primers that produced the TCR alpha and TCR beta cDNA libraries, which carried sample barcodes and UMIs. TCRdb ran MiXCR on the 5' RACE reads and lists one entry per CDR3 protein. The table lists 250,000 to 400,000 distinct CDR3 sequences, about 13% of them singletons. Study-wide results and caveats: Researchers found some responding clones in pre-infection memory, a sign that cross-reactive memory joined. Clones that contracted from day 15 to 85 had balanced CD4/CD8; later expanders were CD4+ biased.

The CDR3 contains 13 residues. Per the germline V gene, CDR1 is SNHLY and CDR2 is FYNNEI. Between the trimmed V and J ends, which lost 2 bases and 1 base, there was a span of 5 bases. This sequence joins TRBV2 and TRBJ2-5; no clear D. Sequenced input: PBMCs or a T cell subset sorted from them (not recorded which). The sequence was obtained from a man aged 18-30 years who had mild COVID-19 (a few samples of this study predate the infection). Cell type and time point are not known. CDR3 loop: CASSEISQETQYF. The CDR3 DNA is TGTGCCAGCAGTGAAATCAGCCAAGAGACCCAGTACTTC. Variable domain in full (rest from reference TRBV2 and TRBJ2-5): EPEVTQTPSHQVTQMGQEVILRCVPISNHLYFYWYRQILGQKVEFLVSFYNNEISEKSEIFDDQFSVERPDGSNFTLKIRSTKLEDSAMYFCASSEISQETQYFGPGTRLLVL.